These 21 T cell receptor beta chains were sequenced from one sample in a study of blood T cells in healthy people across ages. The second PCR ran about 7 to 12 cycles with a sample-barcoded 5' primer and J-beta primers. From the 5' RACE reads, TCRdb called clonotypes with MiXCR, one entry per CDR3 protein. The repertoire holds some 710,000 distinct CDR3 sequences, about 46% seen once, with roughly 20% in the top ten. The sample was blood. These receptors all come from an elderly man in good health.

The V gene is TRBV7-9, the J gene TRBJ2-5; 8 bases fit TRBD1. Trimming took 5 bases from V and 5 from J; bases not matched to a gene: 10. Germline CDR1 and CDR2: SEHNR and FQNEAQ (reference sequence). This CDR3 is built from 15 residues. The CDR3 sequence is CASSGRSGGPETQYF. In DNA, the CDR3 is TGTGCCAGCAGCGGTCGGTCAGGGGGCCCTGAGACCCAGTACTTC. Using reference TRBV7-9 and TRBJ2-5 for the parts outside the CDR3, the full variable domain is DTGVSQNPRHKITKRGQNVTFRCDPISEHNRLYWYRQTLGQGPEFLTYFQNEAQLEKSRLLSDRFSAERPKGSFSTLEIQRTEQGDSAMYLCASSGRSGGPETQYFGPGTRLLVL.

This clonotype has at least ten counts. CDR3 sequence reads: CASSFMGETQYF. The CDR3 coding sequence is TGTGCCAGCAGTTTTATGGGAGAGACCCAGTACTTC. This sequence joins TRBV12-3 or TRBV12-4 and TRBJ2-5, with D unclear. The V end lost 3 bases, the J end lost 4 bases, and 6 bases lay between the germline ends. CDR3 length equals 12 residues.

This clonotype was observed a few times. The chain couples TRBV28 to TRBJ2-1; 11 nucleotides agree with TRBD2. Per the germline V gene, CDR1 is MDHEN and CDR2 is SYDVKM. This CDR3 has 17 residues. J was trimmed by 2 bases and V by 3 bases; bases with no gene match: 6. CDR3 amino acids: CASSFSGLAVTYNEQFF. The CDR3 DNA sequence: TGTGCCAGCAGTTTTTCGGGACTAGCGGTAACCTACAATGAGCAGTTCTTC.

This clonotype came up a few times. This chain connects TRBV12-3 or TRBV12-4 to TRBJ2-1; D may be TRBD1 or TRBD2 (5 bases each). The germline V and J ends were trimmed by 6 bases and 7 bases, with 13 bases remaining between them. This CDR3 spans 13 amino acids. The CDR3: CASSLGPRNEQFF. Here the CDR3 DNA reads TGTGCCAGCAGCCTGGGACCGCGGAATGAGCAGTTCTTC.

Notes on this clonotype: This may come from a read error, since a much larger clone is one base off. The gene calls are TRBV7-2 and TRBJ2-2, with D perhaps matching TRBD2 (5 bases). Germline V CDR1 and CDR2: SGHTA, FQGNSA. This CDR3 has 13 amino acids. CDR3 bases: TGTGCCAGCAGCCTCCCAGGCATCGGGAAGCTGTTTTTT. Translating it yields CASSLPGIGKLFF.

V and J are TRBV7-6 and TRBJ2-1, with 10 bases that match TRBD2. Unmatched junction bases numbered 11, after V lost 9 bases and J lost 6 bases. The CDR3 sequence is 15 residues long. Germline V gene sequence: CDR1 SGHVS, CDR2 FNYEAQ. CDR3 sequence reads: CASGVVAGGSNEQFF. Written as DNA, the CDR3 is TGTGCCAGTGGAGTAGTAGCGGGAGGCTCCAATGAGCAGTTCTTC.

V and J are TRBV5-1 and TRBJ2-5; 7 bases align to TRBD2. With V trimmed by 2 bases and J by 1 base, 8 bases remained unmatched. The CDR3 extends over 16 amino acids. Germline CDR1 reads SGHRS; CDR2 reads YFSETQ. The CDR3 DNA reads TGCGCCAGCAGCTTCGGTGGCGGGGGAACCCAAGAGACCCAGTACTTC. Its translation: CASSFGGGGTQETQYF.

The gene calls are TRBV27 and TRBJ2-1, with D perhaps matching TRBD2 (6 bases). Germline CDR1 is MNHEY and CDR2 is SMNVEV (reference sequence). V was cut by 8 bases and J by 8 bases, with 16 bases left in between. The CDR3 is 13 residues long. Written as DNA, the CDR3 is TGTGCCAGCCGGGACTCTTCGTTCTATGAGCAGTTCTTC. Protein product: CASRDSSFYEQFF.

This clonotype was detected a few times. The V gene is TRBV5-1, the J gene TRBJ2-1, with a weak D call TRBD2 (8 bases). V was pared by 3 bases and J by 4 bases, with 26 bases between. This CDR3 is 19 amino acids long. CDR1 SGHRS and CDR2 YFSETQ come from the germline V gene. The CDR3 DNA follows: TGCGCCAGCAGCTCCGGTGGGGGACAGAGCGGGAGCCCTTACAATGAGCAGTTCTTC. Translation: CASSSGGGQSGSPYNEQFF.

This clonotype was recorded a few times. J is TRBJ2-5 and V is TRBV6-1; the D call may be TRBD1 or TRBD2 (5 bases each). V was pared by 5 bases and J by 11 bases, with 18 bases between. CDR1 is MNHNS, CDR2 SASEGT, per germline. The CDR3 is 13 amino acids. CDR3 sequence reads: CASSKGTLGEQYF. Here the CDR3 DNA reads TGTGCCAGCAGTAAGGGGACCCTCGGGGAGCAGTACTTC.

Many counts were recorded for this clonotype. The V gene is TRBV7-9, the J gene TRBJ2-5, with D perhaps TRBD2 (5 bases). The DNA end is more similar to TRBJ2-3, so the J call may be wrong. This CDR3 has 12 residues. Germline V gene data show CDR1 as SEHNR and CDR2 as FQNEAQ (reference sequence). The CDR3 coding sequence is TGTGCCAGCAGCCCACTTGGGGAGACGCAGTATTTT. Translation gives CASSPLGETQYF.

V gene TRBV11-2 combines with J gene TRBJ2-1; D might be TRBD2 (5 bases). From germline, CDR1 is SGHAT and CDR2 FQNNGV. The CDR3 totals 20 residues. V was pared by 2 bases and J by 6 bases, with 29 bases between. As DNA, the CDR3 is TGTGCCAGCAGCTTATTTAAGGACTTTTTCGCGGACGATGCGGGCAATGAGCAGTTCTTC. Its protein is CASSLFKDFFADDAGNEQFF.

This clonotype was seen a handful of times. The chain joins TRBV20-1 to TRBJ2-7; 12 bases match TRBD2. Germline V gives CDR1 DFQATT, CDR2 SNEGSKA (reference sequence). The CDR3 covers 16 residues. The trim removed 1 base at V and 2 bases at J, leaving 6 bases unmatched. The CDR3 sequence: CSARGLAGGGPYEQYF. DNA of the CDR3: TGCAGTGCTAGAGGTCTAGCGGGAGGGGGGCCCTACGAGCAGTACTTC.

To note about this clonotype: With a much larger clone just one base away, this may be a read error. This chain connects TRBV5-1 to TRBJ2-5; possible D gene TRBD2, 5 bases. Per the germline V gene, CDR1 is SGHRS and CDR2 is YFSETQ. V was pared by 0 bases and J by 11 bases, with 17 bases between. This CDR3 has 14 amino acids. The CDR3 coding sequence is TGCGCCAGCAGCTTGGTGTTAGCGACTAATGAGCAGTACTTC. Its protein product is CASSLVLATNEQYF.

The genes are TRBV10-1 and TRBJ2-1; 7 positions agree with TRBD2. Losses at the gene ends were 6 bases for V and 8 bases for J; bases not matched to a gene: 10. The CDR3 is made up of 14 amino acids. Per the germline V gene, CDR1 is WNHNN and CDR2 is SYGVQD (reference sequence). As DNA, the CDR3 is TGCGCCAGCAGCCCCGGACTAGAAGACCATGAGCAGTTCTTC. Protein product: CASSPGLEDHEQFF.

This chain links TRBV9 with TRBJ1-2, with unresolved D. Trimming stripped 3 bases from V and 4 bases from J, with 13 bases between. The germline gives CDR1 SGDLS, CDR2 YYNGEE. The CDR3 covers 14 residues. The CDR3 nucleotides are TGTGCCAGCAGCGAACGGGCGATTCCCTATGGCTACACCTTC. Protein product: CASSERAIPYGYTF.

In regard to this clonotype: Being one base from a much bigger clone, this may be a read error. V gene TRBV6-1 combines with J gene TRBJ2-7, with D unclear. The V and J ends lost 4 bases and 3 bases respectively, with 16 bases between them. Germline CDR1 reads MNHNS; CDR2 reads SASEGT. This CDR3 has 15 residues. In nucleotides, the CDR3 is TGTGCCAGCAGTGCCGCAGCGTCGGCGGTCTACGAGCAGTACTTC. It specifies CASSAAASAVYEQYF.

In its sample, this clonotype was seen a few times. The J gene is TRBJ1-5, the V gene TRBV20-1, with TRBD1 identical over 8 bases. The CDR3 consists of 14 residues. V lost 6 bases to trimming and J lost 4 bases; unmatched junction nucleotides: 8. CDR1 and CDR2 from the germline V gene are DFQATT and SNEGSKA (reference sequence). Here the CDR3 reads CSAKGTGVNQPQHF. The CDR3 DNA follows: TGCAGTGCCAAGGGGACAGGCGTTAATCAGCCCCAGCATTTT.

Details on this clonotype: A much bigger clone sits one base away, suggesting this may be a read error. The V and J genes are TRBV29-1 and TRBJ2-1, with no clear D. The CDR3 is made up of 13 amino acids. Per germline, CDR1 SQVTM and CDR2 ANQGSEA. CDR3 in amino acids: CSVEPSSYNGQFF. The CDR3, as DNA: TGCAGCGTTGAACCGAGCTCCTACAATGGGCAGTTCTTC.

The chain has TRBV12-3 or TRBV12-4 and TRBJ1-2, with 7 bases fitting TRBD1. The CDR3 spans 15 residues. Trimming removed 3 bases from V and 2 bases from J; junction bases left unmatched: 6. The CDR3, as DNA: TGTGCCAGCAGTTTGAAGGGCAGGGGGAACTATGGCTACACCTTC. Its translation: CASSLKGRGNYGYTF.

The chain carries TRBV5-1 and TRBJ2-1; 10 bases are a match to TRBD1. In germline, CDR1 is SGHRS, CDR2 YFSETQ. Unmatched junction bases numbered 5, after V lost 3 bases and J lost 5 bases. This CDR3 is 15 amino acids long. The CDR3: CASSSRTGGHNEQFF. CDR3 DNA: TGCGCCAGCAGCTCAAGGACAGGGGGTCACAATGAGCAGTTCTTC.